This T cell receptor beta chain was observed in a study of T cell responses to AZD1222 COVID-19 vaccine. Broader study findings: Vaccine-associated CD4 TCRs ranged over spike, dominating at 160-218 and 743-854. Among AZD1222 vaccinees, only six were seropositive at baseline. When two AZD1222 doses had been given, Spike-specific TCR breadth and depth rose.

TCRdb's table, derived via immunoSEQ multiplex PCR, lists solely in-frame clones and lacks some. The sample shows fewer than 120,000 clones, around 89% of them seen only once. The CDR3 runs to 16 residues. Germline values: CDR1 SGHTA, CDR2 FQGNSA. V was clipped by 7 bases and J by 7 bases, with 22 bases between them. In regard to this clone: Its antigen remains unidentified.

The sequencing used peripheral blood, collected on day 0 of AZD1222 vaccination. The sequence was obtained from an adult in good health. The chain is built from TRBV7-2 and TRBJ2-2, with a tentative D call TRBD2 (6 bases). Here the CDR3 DNA reads TGTGCCAGCACCGTAGTGGCGGGACGGCACGGCGGGGAGCTGTTTTTT. Translation gives CASTVVAGRHGGELFF.